A single sample is the source of the 9 T cell receptor beta chains below, sequenced in a study of T cells in Graves' hyperthyroidism and ophthalmopathy. Amplification targeted TCR beta CDR3 regions from RNA transcripts. The primer set for the first-round RT-PCR of the TCR CDR3 was HTBI. In TCRdb, the multiplex PCR reads were re-called with MiXCR into one record per CDR3 protein. This table holds roughly 570,000 distinct CDR3 sequences, more than 15% found once. Specimen: blood. The receptors come from a woman younger than 45 with Graves' hyperthyroidism.

The DNA of the CDR3 is TGTGCCAGCAGCTTAGTCAGAGCCGGGAGTTTTTTAGAACTGACAGATACGCAGTATTTT. Its translation is CASSLVRAGSFLELTDTQYF. This sequence joins TRBV7-2 and TRBJ2-3; perhaps TRBD2 as D (6 bases). The CDR3 has 20 amino acids. With 1 base removed from V and 3 bases from J, the gap between germline ends came to 26 bases. From germline, CDR1 is SGHTA and CDR2 FQGNSA.

The rearrangement uses TRBV10-3 and TRBJ2-1; 14 bases align to TRBD2. Germline loops: CDR1 ENHRY, CDR2 SYGVKD. The CDR3 covers 16 residues. V shed 3 bases, J shed 6 bases, and the junction held 4 bases outside the gene matches. CDR3 region: CAISDPGTSGSNEQFF. The CDR3 DNA reads TGTGCCATCAGTGACCCTGGGACTAGCGGGAGCAATGAGCAGTTCTTC.

This clonotype was found many times. The genes are TRBV11-2 and TRBJ1-2, with D possibly matching TRBD1 (6 bases). The germline CDR1 and CDR2 sequences are SGHAT and FQNNGV. The CDR3 sequence is 11 residues long. Trimming removed 2 bases from V and 14 bases from J, with 12 bases in between. CDR3 loop: CASSLQGPLTF. The CDR3 DNA sequence: TGTGCCAGCAGCTTACAGGGGCCTCTGACCTTC.

CDR3 region: CASSQVGGRAFLEQFF. The CDR3 DNA follows: TGCGCCAGCAGCCAAGTGGGTGGGAGGGCCTTTTTAGAGCAGTTCTTC. The rearrangement uses TRBV4-3 and TRBJ2-1; 7 nucleotides match TRBD2. The CDR3 length is 16 residues. Germline-derived CDR1 and CDR2 are LGHNA and YSLEER. V trimming: 1 base; J trimming: 10 bases; junction bases outside the gene matches: 13.

The J gene is TRBJ2-1, the V gene TRBV5-5; TRBD1 matches 11 bases. The CDR3 has 16 amino acids. The germline gives CDR1 SGHKS, CDR2 YYEKEE (reference sequence). V gave up 2 bases and J gave up 6 bases; unmatched junction bases: 7. The chain's CDR3 is CASSFGQGAPLNEQFF. DNA of the CDR3: TGTGCCAGCAGCTTTGGACAGGGGGCGCCCCTCAATGAGCAGTTCTTC.

In this sample, this clonotype turned up a few times. This rearrangement joins TRBV5-1 to TRBJ2-1; D possibly corresponds to TRBD2 (6 bases). Germline V gives CDR1 SGHRS, CDR2 YFSETQ. Trimming removed 3 bases from V and 0 bases from J, with 16 bases in between. This CDR3 has 17 amino acids. The CDR3 DNA reads as TGCGCCAGCAGCTCTATTGCGCGGGAAGACTCCTACAATGAGCAGTTCTTC. This sequence encodes CASSSIAREDSYNEQFF.

Comment on this clonotype: A much larger clone sits a single nucleotide away, making a read error possible. V gene TRBV18 combines with J gene TRBJ2-5; 7 bases map to TRBD2. With V trimmed by 1 base and J by 4 bases, 9 bases remained unmatched. Germline values: CDR1 KGHSH, CDR2 LQKENI. The CDR3 contains 16 residues. The CDR3 reads CASSPLDPTGGETQYF. The CDR3 DNA follows: TGTGCCAGCTCACCACTGGATCCAACGGGAGGAGAGACCCAGTACTTC.

The chain links TRBV24-1 to TRBJ1-1; no clear D. V was pared by 4 bases and J by 4 bases, with 9 bases between. This CDR3 has 13 residues. Germline-derived CDR1 and CDR2 are KGHDR and SFDVKD. In nucleotides, the CDR3 is TGTGCCACCAGTGACTCCGACGGCACTGAAGCTTTCTTT. This encodes CATSDSDGTEAFF.

This clonotype was seen repeatedly, ten times or more. The V gene is TRBV18, the J gene TRBJ2-5; D might be TRBD2 (7 bases). Germline-derived CDR1 and CDR2 are KGHSH and LQKENI. With 0 bases removed from V and 4 bases from J, the gap between germline ends came to 12 bases. CDR3 size: 15 residues. CDR3 DNA sequence: TGTGCCAGCTCACCACCGTCGGGGGGCGTAGAGACCCAGTACTTC. As protein: CASSPPSGGVETQYF.